This T cell receptor beta chain originates from a study of cytomegalovirus exposure and HLA in healthy donors. Both 60 Vbeta primers and 13 Jbeta primers went into the PCR. Here immunoSEQ multiplex PCR was the method, and the copy in TCRdb shows in-frame clones only, minus some. This table has roughly 150,000 clones, 79% appearing once. This clone occurred a few times. The antigen is unknown. Broader study findings: Among the sequence variants, a highly shared cluster was likely an artifact of sequencing. Analyzed later, most CMV-associated TCR beta chains appeared HLA-restricted.

Germline V gene data show CDR1 as MDHEN and CDR2 as SYDVKM. The V and J ends lost 7 bases and 4 bases, in that order; junction bases with no gene match: 5. The CDR3 covers 13 residues. The chain combines TRBV28 with TRBJ1-1; 8 bases align to TRBD1. The sample comprised PBMCs. This receptor was taken from a man aged 35 to 55 in good health and CMV-seropositive. The CDR3 protein is CASIQGAPTEAFF. As DNA, the CDR3 is TGTGCCAGCATTCAGGGGGCGCCCACTGAAGCTTTCTTT. The variable domain in full, with the rest retrieved from reference TRBV28 and TRBJ1-1, is DVKVTQSSRYLVKRTGEKVFLECVQDMDHENMFWYRQDPGLGLRLIYFSYDVKMKEKGDIPEGYSVSREKKERFSLILESASTNQTSMYLCASIQGAPTEAFFGQGTRLTVV.